A single sample gave rise to the 5 T cell receptor beta chains below, sequenced in a study of shared clonotypes between healthy human individuals. TCRdb keeps only in-frame clones here, not all; method: immunoSEQ multiplex PCR. The data show approximately 1,500,000 clones, 95% to 99% seen once. Sequencing was done on a sample of naive CD4+ T cells sorted from blood. The subset denotes: CD45RA+ positively selected. These receptors were obtained from a man aged 25 to 45 in good health.

This clone has only a few counts. Other DNA sequences in the same sample also yield this CDR3. This rearrangement joins TRBV6-5 to TRBJ1-4; D is perhaps TRBD1 (6 bases). V was pared by 1 base and J by 8 bases, with 8 bases between. Germline lookup yields CDR1 MNHEY and CDR2 SVGAGI. The CDR3 contains 13 residues. The chain's CDR3 is CASSYWQGEKLFF. In nucleotides, the CDR3 is TGTGCCAGCAGTTACTGGCAGGGGGAAAAACTGTTTTTT.

This rearrangement joins TRBV9 to TRBJ1-2; 9 positions agree with TRBD1. Trimming cost V 3 bases and J 9 bases; bases outside gene matches: 6. Germline CDR1 SGDLS, CDR2 YYNGEE. This CDR3 contains 13 residues. DNA of the CDR3: TGTGCCAGCAGCGAGAGGGGACAGGGAAGCTACACCTTC. Protein product: CASSERGQGSYTF.

This chain joins TRBV7-9 and TRBJ1-1; 7 positions match TRBD1. The CDR3 has 15 amino acids. Germline CDR1 SEHNR, CDR2 FQNEAQ (reference sequence). V shed 6 bases and J 0 bases; nucleotides not matched to a gene: 7. The CDR3 loop reads CASRSRQGLNTEAFF. In DNA, the CDR3 is TGTGCCAGCAGGTCCAGACAGGGCTTGAACACTGAAGCTTTCTTT.

The DNA for the CDR3 is TGTGCCTGGAGTGTACTACAGGCTAATCAGCCCCAGCATTTT. Translated, it gives CAWSVLQANQPQHF. The V call is TRBV30, the J call TRBJ1-5; D perhaps matches TRBD1 (5 bases). The V end was cut by 0 bases, the J end by 4 bases, with 10 bases between. Germline loops: CDR1 GTSNPN, CDR2 SVGIG (reference sequence). This CDR3 spans 14 amino acids.

This rearrangement joins TRBV4-1 to TRBJ2-3; 8 nucleotides agree with TRBD2. V lost 4 bases, J lost 3 bases, and 9 bases stayed unmatched. The CDR3 runs to 16 residues. CDR1 and CDR2 (germline): MGHRA, YSYEKL. CDR3 protein: CASSRSGGDGTDTQYF. The CDR3 DNA reads as TGCGCCAGCAGCCGGAGCGGGGGCGACGGAACAGATACGCAGTATTTT.